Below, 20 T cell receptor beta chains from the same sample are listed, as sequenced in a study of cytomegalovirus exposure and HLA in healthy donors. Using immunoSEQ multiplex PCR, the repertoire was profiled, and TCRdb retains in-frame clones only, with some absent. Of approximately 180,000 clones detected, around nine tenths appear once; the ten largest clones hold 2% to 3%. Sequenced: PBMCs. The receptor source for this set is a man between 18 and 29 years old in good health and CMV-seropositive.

The CDR3 sequence: CAGIGTSVLETQYF. DNA of the CDR3: TGCGCCGGTATAGGGACTAGCGTGTTGGAGACCCAGTACTTC. The rearrangement joins TRBV4-1 to TRBJ2-5, with TRBD2 matching 10 bases. This CDR3 comprises 14 residues. V was clipped by 11 bases and J by 5 bases; unmatched bases: 11. Germline CDR1 and CDR2: MGHRA and YSYEKL.

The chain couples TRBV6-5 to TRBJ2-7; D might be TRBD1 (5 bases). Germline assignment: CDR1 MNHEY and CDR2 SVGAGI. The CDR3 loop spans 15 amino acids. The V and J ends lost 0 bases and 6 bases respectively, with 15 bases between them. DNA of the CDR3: TGTGCCAGCAGTTACTCTACCACAGGCCTATCCGAGCAGTACTTC. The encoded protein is CASSYSTTGLSEQYF.

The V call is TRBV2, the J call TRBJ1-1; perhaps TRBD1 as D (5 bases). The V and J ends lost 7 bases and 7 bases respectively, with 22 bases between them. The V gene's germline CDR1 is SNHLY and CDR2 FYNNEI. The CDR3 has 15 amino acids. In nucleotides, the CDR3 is TGTGCCAGCACCGAAAGTCGGTCAGGGTGGGGTGAAGCTTTCTTT. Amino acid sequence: CASTESRSGWGEAFF.

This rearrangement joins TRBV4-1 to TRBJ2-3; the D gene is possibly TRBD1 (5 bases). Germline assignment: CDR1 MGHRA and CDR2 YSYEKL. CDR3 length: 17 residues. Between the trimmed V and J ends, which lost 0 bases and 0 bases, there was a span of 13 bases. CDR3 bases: TGCGCCAGCAGCCAAGAGACACAGGAGACTAGCACAGATACGCAGTATTTT. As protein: CASSQETQETSTDTQYF.

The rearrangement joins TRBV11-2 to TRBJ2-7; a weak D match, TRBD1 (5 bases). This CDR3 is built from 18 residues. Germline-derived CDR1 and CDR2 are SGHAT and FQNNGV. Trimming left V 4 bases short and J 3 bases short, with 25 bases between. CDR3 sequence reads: CASSSLSRRQGLNYEQYF. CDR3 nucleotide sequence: TGTGCCAGCAGCTCCCTATCGAGGCGGCAGGGATTGAACTACGAGCAGTACTTC.

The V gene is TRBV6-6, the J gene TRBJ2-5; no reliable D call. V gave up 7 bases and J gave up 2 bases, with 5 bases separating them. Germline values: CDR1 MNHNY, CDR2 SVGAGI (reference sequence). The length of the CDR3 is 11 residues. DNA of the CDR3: TGTGCCAGCACGGAGCAAGAGACCCAGTACTTC. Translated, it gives CASTEQETQYF.

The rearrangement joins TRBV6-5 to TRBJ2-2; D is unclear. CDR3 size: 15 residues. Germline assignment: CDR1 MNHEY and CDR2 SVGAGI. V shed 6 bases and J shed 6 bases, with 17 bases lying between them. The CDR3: CASSRYTIEAGELFF. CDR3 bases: TGTGCCAGCAGCCGGTATACAATTGAGGCCGGGGAGCTGTTTTTT.

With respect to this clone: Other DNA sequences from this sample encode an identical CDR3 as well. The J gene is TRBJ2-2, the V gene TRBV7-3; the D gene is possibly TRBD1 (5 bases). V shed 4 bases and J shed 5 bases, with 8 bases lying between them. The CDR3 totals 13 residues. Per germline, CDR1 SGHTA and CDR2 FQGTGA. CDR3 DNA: TGTGCCAGCAGCTCGCAGGGTACCGGGGAGCTGTTTTTT. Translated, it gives CASSSQGTGELFF.

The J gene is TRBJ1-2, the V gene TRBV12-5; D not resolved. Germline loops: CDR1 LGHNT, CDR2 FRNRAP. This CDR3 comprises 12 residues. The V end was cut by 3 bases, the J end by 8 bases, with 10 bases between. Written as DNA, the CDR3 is TGTGCTAGTGGTTTACAAATGTCGGGCTACACCTTC. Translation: CASGLQMSGYTF. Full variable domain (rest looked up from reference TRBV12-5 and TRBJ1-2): DARVTQTPRHKVTEMGQEVTMRCQPILGHNTVFWYRQTMMQGLELLAYFRNRAPLDDSGMPKDRFSAEMPDATLATLKIQPSEPRDSAVYFCASGLQMSGYTFGSGTRLTVV.

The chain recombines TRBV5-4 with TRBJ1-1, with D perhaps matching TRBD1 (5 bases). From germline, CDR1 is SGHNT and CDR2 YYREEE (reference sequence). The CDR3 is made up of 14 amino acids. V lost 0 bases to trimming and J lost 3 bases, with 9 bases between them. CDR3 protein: CASSLEVGHTEAFF. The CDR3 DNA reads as TGTGCCAGCAGCTTGGAAGTGGGGCACACTGAAGCTTTCTTT. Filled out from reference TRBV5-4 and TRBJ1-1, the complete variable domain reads ETGVTQSPTHLIKTRGQQVTLRCSSQSGHNTVSWYQQALGQGPQFIFQYYREEENGRGNFPPRFSGLQFPNYSSELNVNALELDDSALYLCASSLEVGHTEAFFGQGTRLTVV.

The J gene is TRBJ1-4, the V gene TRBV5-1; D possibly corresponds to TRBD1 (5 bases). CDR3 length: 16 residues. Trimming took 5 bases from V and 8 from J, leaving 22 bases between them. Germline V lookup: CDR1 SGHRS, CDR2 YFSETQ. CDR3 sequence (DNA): TGCGCCAGCAGTATGACAGCGTTTTCAAATTGGGAAAAACTGTTTTTT. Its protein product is CASSMTAFSNWEKLFF.

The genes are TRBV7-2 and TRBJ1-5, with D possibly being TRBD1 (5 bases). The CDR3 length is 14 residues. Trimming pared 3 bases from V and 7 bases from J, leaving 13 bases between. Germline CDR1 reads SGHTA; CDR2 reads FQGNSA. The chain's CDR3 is CASSLGGGGQPQHF. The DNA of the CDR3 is TGTGCCAGCAGCTTGGGGGGGGGAGGACAGCCCCAGCATTTT. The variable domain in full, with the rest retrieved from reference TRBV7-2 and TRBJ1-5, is GAGVSQSPSNKVTEKGKDVELRCDPISGHTALYWYRQSLGQGLEFLIYFQGNSAPDKSGLPSDRFSAERTGGSVSTLTIQRTQQEDSAVYLCASSLGGGGQPQHFGDGTRLSIL.

CDR3 sequence (DNA): TGTGCCAGCGAGGGAGGTTCCCAAGAGACCCAGTACTTC. This encodes CASEGGSQETQYF. The V and J genes are TRBV2 and TRBJ2-5; D perhaps matches TRBD2 (6 bases). CDR1 is SNHLY and CDR2 is FYNNEI in the germline V gene. Trimming left V 8 bases short and J 1 base short, with 11 bases between. The CDR3 covers 13 residues.

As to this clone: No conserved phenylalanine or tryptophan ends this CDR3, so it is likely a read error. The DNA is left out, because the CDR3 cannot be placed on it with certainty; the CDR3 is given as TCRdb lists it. CDR3 loop: CASSSGATGKEL. The chain combines TRBV19 with TRBJ1-2; the table's D call of TRBD1 was not tested on the DNA. The CDR3 adds up to 12 amino acids, both ends counted. Germline V gives CDR1 LNHDA, CDR2 SQIVND (reference sequence).

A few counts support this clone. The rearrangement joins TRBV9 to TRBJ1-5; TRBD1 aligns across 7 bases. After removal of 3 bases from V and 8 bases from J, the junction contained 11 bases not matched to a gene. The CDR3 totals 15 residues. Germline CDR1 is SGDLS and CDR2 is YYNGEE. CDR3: CASSDSAEGQKPQHF. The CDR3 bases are TGTGCCAGCAGCGACTCTGCCGAGGGACAGAAGCCCCAGCATTTT.

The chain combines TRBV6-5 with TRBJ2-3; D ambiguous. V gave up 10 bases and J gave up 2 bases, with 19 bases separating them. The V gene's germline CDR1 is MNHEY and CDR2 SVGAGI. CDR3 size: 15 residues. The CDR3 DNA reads TGTGCCACCTATCTCCTAGGTGGTGCCACAGATACGCAGTATTTT. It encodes CATYLLGGATDTQYF.

CDR3 amino acids: CSVGTGRVTEAFF. The DNA of the CDR3 is TGCAGCGTTGGGACAGGGAGAGTCACTGAAGCTTTCTTT. The chain employs TRBV29-1 and TRBJ1-1, with TRBD1 identical over 8 bases. CDR1 and CDR2 (germline): SQVTM, ANQGSEA. Trimming cost V 4 bases and J 4 bases; bases outside gene matches: 5. The CDR3 runs to 13 residues.

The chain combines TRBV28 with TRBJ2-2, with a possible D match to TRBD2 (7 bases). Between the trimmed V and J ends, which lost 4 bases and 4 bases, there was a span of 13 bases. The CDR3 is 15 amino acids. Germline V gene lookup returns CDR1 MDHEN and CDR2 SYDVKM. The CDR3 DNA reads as TGTGCCAGCAGTTCCCAGGGGAGGGGCACCGGGGAGCTGTTTTTT. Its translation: CASSSQGRGTGELFF.

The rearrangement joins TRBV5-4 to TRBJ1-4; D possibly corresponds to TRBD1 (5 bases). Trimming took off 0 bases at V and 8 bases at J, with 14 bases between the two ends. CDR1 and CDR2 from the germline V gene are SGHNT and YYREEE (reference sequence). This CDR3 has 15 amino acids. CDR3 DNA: TGTGCCAGCAGCTTGGCCGCAGGGCTCGAGGAAAAACTGTTTTTT. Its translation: CASSLAAGLEEKLFF.

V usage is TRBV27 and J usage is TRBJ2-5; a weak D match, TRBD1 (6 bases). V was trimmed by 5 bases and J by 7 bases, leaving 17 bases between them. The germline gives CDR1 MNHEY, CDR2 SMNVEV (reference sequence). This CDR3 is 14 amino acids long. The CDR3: CASSPTGSGRTQYF. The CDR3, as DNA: TGTGCCAGCAGTCCAACAGGGTCAGGGAGGACCCAGTACTTC.